Shown below are 18 T cell receptor beta chains from a single sample sequenced in a study of T cell responses to AZD1222 COVID-19 vaccine. Repertoires were generated with immunoSEQ multiplex PCR, while TCRdb's copy carries only in-frame clones and drops some. The data show about 120,000 clones, around 94% seen once. Sequenced here: peripheral blood, sampled on day 0 of AZD1222 vaccination. These receptors all come from an adult in good health.

This chain connects TRBV7-9 to TRBJ2-1, with D perhaps matching TRBD1 or TRBD2 (5 bases each). The CDR3 contains 13 residues. Looked up from germline, CDR1 is SEHNR and CDR2 is FQNEAQ (reference sequence). The ends were cut back, 0 bases at V and 12 bases at J, with 12 bases in the middle. CDR3: CASSLAGRVGQFF. The CDR3 bases are TGTGCCAGCAGCTTAGCGGGGCGGGTCGGGCAGTTCTTC. Full variable domain (outside the CDR3, taken from reference TRBV7-9 and TRBJ2-1): DTGVSQNPRHKITKRGQNVTFRCDPISEHNRLYWYRQTLGQGPEFLTYFQNEAQLEKSRLLSDRFSAERPKGSFSTLEIQRTEQGDSAMYLCASSLAGRVGQFFGPGTRLTVL.

The V gene is TRBV2, the J gene TRBJ2-1, with D perhaps matching TRBD1 or TRBD2 (6 bases each). CDR1 SNHLY and CDR2 FYNNEI come from the germline V gene. Trimming took 0 bases from V and 7 from J, leaving 16 bases between them. The CDR3 is 16 residues long. Written as DNA, the CDR3 is TGTGCCAGCAGTGAAGCGCCGGGGGCCCCGGGGAATGAGCAGTTCTTC. Its protein product is CASSEAPGAPGNEQFF.

V gene TRBV29-1 combines with J gene TRBJ2-1; 8 nucleotides line up with TRBD2. The V segment lost 3 bases and the J segment 1 base; nucleotides outside the gene matches: 5. CDR3 length equals 15 residues. From germline, CDR1 is SQVTM and CDR2 ANQGSEA. In DNA, the CDR3 is TGCAGCGTTGACGAGGCGGGGGGTTCCTACAATGAGCAGTTCTTC. Its translation is CSVDEAGGSYNEQFF.

The count of this clone is one. This sequence joins TRBV11-2 and TRBJ2-5, with 11 bases aligning to TRBD2. The CDR3 consists of 16 residues. V lost 2 bases to trimming and J lost 5 bases; unmatched junction nucleotides: 7. Germline V gives CDR1 SGHAT, CDR2 FQNNGV. Here the CDR3 DNA reads TGTGCCAGCAGCTTACTAGCGGGGGGCCACAGGGAGACCCAGTACTTC. Its translation: CASSLLAGGHRETQYF.

This rearrangement joins TRBV19 to TRBJ1-6, with 9 bases lining up with TRBD1. The germline V gene has CDR1 LNHDA and CDR2 SQIVND (reference sequence). This CDR3 region has 16 residues. The trim removed 6 bases at V and 7 bases at J, leaving 10 bases unmatched. CDR3 DNA: TGTGCCAGTAGCCCCGAGGGGACAGGGTCGAATTCACCCCTCCACTTT. Translating it yields CASSPEGTGSNSPLHF.

This chain links TRBV6-5 with TRBJ2-1; D may be TRBD2 (5 bases). The CDR3 extends over 15 amino acids. Germline V gene sequence: CDR1 MNHEY, CDR2 SVGAGI. Trimming left V 6 bases short and J 11 bases short, with 23 bases between. CDR3 in amino acids: CASRDTGIHPDQQFF. CDR3 coding DNA: TGTGCCAGCAGAGACACCGGGATCCACCCAGACCAGCAGTTCTTC.

This chain joins TRBV18 and TRBJ1-6; maybe TRBD1 (5 bases). With 4 bases removed from V and 4 bases from J, the gap between germline ends came to 14 bases. CDR3 length: 16 residues. The germline CDR1 and CDR2 sequences are KGHSH and LQKENI. CDR3 nucleotide sequence: TGTGCCAGCTCACACACTACAAGGGGTTATAATTCACCCCTCCACTTT. It encodes CASSHTTRGYNSPLHF.

This rearrangement joins TRBV30 to TRBJ1-4, with D possibly matching TRBD1 (5 bases). The CDR3 is made up of 13 amino acids. CDR1 is GTSNPN and CDR2 is SVGIG in the germline V gene (reference sequence). Trimming removed 0 bases at V and 7 bases at J, with 9 bases between. The DNA of the CDR3 is TGTGCCTGGAGTGTAGGAGGGACTGAAAAACTGTTTTTT. It yields the protein CAWSVGGTEKLFF.

V gene TRBV7-2 combines with J gene TRBJ2-1, with TRBD1 matching over 7 bases. The CDR3 is 14 residues long. Germline assignment: CDR1 SGHTA and CDR2 FQGNSA. The ends lost 3 bases at V and 2 bases at J; junction bases unmatched: 1. Here the CDR3 DNA reads TGTGCCAGCAGCTTCAGGGGGACCTACAATGAGCAGTTCTTC. Protein sequence: CASSFRGTYNEQFF.

The gene calls are TRBV5-5 and TRBJ1-2; 8 nucleotides align to TRBD1. The trim removed 2 bases at V and 6 bases at J, leaving 12 bases unmatched. This CDR3 region has 16 residues. From germline, CDR1 is SGHKS and CDR2 YYEKEE (reference sequence). The CDR3: CASSFSLDREGDGYTF. CDR3 in DNA: TGTGCCAGCAGCTTCTCCCTGGACAGGGAAGGGGATGGCTACACCTTC.

The chain links TRBV7-9 to TRBJ2-2; D possibly corresponds to TRBD2 (5 bases). Germline V CDR1 and CDR2: SEHNR, FQNEAQ (reference sequence). The germline V and J ends were trimmed by 2 bases and 5 bases, with 9 bases remaining between them. The CDR3 spans 14 residues. The CDR3 spells CASSLNSGTGELFF. CDR3 coding DNA: TGTGCCAGCAGCTTAAATTCGGGGACCGGGGAGCTGTTTTTT. The full variable domain, with the rest looked up from reference TRBV7-9 and TRBJ2-2, is DTGVSQNPRHKITKRGQNVTFRCDPISEHNRLYWYRQTLGQGPEFLTYFQNEAQLEKSRLLSDRFSAERPKGSFSTLEIQRTEQGDSAMYLCASSLNSGTGELFFGEGSRLTVL.

The chain uses TRBV3-1 (or the pseudogene TRBV3-2) and TRBJ2-5; 7 nucleotides agree with TRBD2. This CDR3 comprises 16 residues. V was clipped by 6 bases and J by 7 bases; unmatched bases: 17. Germline V CDR1 and CDR2: LGHDT, YNNKEL (reference sequence). The CDR3 here is CASSGGLDWSSGTQYF. The CDR3 DNA reads as TGTGCCAGCAGTGGCGGACTAGATTGGTCCTCAGGGACCCAGTACTTC.

The chain carries TRBV19 and TRBJ2-3; no clear D. The CDR3 length is 15 residues. Trimming removed 6 bases from V and 0 bases from J, with 13 bases in between. Germline lookup yields CDR1 LNHDA and CDR2 SQIVND (reference sequence). The CDR3: CASRPLGFSTDTQYF. As DNA, the CDR3 is TGTGCCAGTAGGCCCCTGGGATTTAGCACAGATACGCAGTATTTT.

The chain recombines TRBV19 with TRBJ2-1; D uncertain. The V and J ends lost 3 bases and 10 bases respectively, with 13 bases between them. The CDR3 totals 13 residues. The germline V gene has CDR1 LNHDA and CDR2 SQIVND (reference sequence). The CDR3 coding sequence is TGTGCCAGTAGTATGGACCAAGTCCCGGAGCAGTTCTTC. The encoded protein is CASSMDQVPEQFF.

The rearrangement links TRBV19 to TRBJ1-1, with D tentatively TRBD1 (6 bases). V was clipped by 5 bases and J by 1 base, with 11 bases between them. Germline CDR1 and CDR2: LNHDA and SQIVND (reference sequence). The CDR3 totals 14 residues. The CDR3 loop reads CASSRPGQNTEAFF. CDR3 bases: TGTGCCAGTAGTCGACCGGGACAGAACACTGAAGCTTTCTTT.

The chain links TRBV19 to TRBJ1-1, with D maybe TRBD1 (5 bases). The CDR3 extends over 12 amino acids. V shed 3 bases and J shed 6 bases, with 8 bases lying between them. Germline V lookup: CDR1 LNHDA, CDR2 SQIVND (reference sequence). CDR3 sequence reads: CASSMLGPEAFF. CDR3 bases: TGTGCCAGTAGTATGCTGGGACCTGAAGCTTTCTTT.

V gene TRBV14 combines with J gene TRBJ1-1, with D unclear. The germline V gene has CDR1 SGHDN and CDR2 FVKESK. Trimming took 2 bases from V and 3 from J, leaving 13 bases between them. There are 15 residues in the CDR3. DNA for the CDR3: TGTGCCAGCAGCCAATCCATCTTCCGGGACACTGAAGCTTTCTTT. Its protein is CASSQSIFRDTEAFF.

V and J are TRBV21-1 and TRBJ1-5. TRBV21-1 is shown as a pseudogene. The CDR3 runs to 14 residues. As DNA, the CDR3 is TGTGCCAGCAGCTCCGGGACCCCAAATCAGCCCCAGCATTTT. The encoded protein is CASSSGTPNQPQHF.